Sequencing of this T cell receptor beta chain was carried out in a study of cytomegalovirus exposure and HLA in healthy donors. Looked up from germline, CDR1 is SEHNR and CDR2 is FQNEAQ (reference sequence). V lost 3 bases and J lost 7; bases outside the gene matches: 9. This CDR3 region has 16 residues. This clone has a handful of counts. Antigen unknown. Regarding the study as a whole: Earlier analysis found most TCR beta V segments productive about 87% or about 30% of the time.

Both 60 Vbeta primers and 13 Jbeta primers went into the PCR. Sequencing used immunoSEQ multiplex PCR; TCRdb keeps in-frame clones, though not all of them. Altogether 90,000 to 100,000 clones are present, under 75% being singletons, with the ten largest covering 1.2%. The clonotype comes from a female donor in good health and CMV-seronegative. The source material was PBMCs. This rearrangement joins TRBV7-9 to TRBJ1-6, with 7 positions matching TRBD1. CDR3 sequence reads: CASSLGQGGRNSPLHF. CDR3 sequence (DNA): TGTGCCAGCAGCTTGGGCCAGGGGGGAAGGAATTCACCCCTCCACTTT.